The sequence of this T cell receptor (beta chain) was determined in a study of vaccination effects on CD4 cells after COVID-19. The wider study: The cohort was immunized with two doses of either the BNT162b2 or mRNA-1273 vaccine. General study points: Late in the post-vaccination period, infection-induced and vaccine-induced clones underwent marked clonal contraction.

Germline CDR1 reads LGHNA; CDR2 reads YNFKEQ. CDR3 size: 14 residues. The ends were cut back, 7 bases at V and 2 bases at J, with 14 bases in the middle. Once cultured for about 9 days, the cells underwent separation to obtain CD4+ T cells. Vaccine recipients, nucleocapsid antibody negative, had no prior SARS-CoV-2 infection. Half-medium replacement with IL-2 medium occurred on days 3 and 7. About this clone itself: What it recognizes is unknown.

Clones were sequenced by immunoSEQ multiplex PCR, and TCRdb holds only the in-frame ones, with some missing. The table shows about 58,000 clones, with roughly 80% occurring only once. The sample consisted of CD4+ T cells from PBMCs cultured without peptide, taken before COVID-19 vaccination. The V and J genes are TRBV4-2 and TRBJ1-1; maybe TRBD1 (5 bases). The TCR was taken from a human donor who received a COVID-19 vaccine. Here the CDR3 DNA reads TGTGCCAGCAAGGGTTCGGGGGGAAACACTGAAGCTTTCTTT. This sequence encodes CASKGSGGNTEAFF.